This is a list of T cell receptor beta chains from one sample in a study of T cell responses to AZD1222 COVID-19 vaccine. TCRdb's copy holds only in-frame clones and misses some; the assay was immunoSEQ multiplex PCR. The sample consists of some 92,000 clones, 85% to 90% of them appearing once. Sequenced material: peripheral blood, taken on day 0 of AZD1222 vaccination. These receptors originate from an adult in good health. CDR3s include the opening cysteine and the closing phenylalanine or tryptophan. A D gene is named only where the DNA matches it firmly. The size entry is marked missing in some rows and otherwise reads once, few, many or a size class.

TGCGCCAGCAGCCAAGCGCCTAGCCCCTCCTACAATGAGCAGTTCTTC,CASSQAPSPSYNEQFF,.,TRBJ2-1,.,TRBV4-1
TGTGCCTGGGAGAGACAGGAGAACACTGAAGCTTTCTTT,CAWERQENTEAFF,.,TRBJ1-1,few,TRBV30
TGTGCCAGCCGACTAGCGGGAGGAGGGGAGCTGTTTTTT,CASRLAGGGELFF,TRBD2,TRBJ2-2,.,TRBV19
TGTGCCAGCAGCCCCTTAGGGGCTAAAGGGGCTGAAGCTTTCTTT,CASSPLGAKGAEAFF,.,TRBJ1-1,.,TRBV7-8
TGTGCCAGCAGCTCCCAATTCGCTAGCGGGATCGGCCAAGAGACCCAGTACTTC,CASSSQFASGIGQETQYF,TRBD2,TRBJ2-5,.,TRBV9
TGTGCCAGCAGCGACGGACAGGGGGTCTACAATGAGCAGTTCTTC,CASSDGQGVYNEQFF,TRBD1,TRBJ2-1,.,TRBV11-1
TGTGCCAGCAGTTTACCCGGGACTAGCGCAGGGCAGTACTTC,CASSLPGTSAGQYF,TRBD2,TRBJ2-7,.,TRBV28
TGTGCCAGTAGCGAGGCGGGAGGATACAATGAGCAGTTCTTC,CASSEAGGYNEQFF,TRBD2,TRBJ2-1,.,TRBV19
TGTGCCAGCTCACCATTTTCGGCGGCAGGGGGGATGACCTACAATGAGCAGTTCTTC,CASSPFSAAGGMTYNEQFF,.,TRBJ2-1,.,TRBV18
TGCAGCGTTGAGGGATCAAGATACGGCTACACCTTC,CSVEGSRYGYTF,.,TRBJ1-2,.,TRBV29-1
TGTGCCAGCAGTCAACAGGGAGGGGGAACTAATGAAAAACTGTTTTTT,CASSQQGGGTNEKLFF,.,TRBJ1-4,.,TRBV28
TGTGCCGCTTCCAATCGGGAAATCACCGGGGAGCTGTTTTTT,CAASNREITGELFF,.,TRBJ2-2,.,TRBV7-9
TGTGCCAGCAGCTTAGGCCTCGGTAGCCTAGCGGGAGGTACAGATACGCAGTATTTT,CASSLGLGSLAGGTDTQYF,TRBD2,TRBJ2-3,few,TRBV13
TGTGCCAGCAGCTGGGGTGGGGACTATGGCTACACCTTC,CASSWGGDYGYTF,.,TRBJ1-2,.,TRBV7-9
TGTGCCACCAGCAGAGATCAAGGGTGGGAGCAGTACTTC,CATSRDQGWEQYF,.,TRBJ2-7,.,TRBV15
TGCAGCGTTGAAGATCTTAGGGCCCGCACAGATACGCAGTATTTT,CSVEDLRARTDTQYF,.,TRBJ2-3,.,TRBV29-1
TGCGCCAGCAGCATTAGCACAGATACGCAGTATTTT,CASSISTDTQYF,.,TRBJ2-3,once,TRBV5-1
TGCGCCAGCAGCCGTACAGGGGACACCGGGGAGCTGTTTTTT,CASSRTGDTGELFF,TRBD1,TRBJ2-2,.,TRBV4-3
TGTGCCAGCAGCCTGCTTTCGGAGCAGTACTTC,CASSLLSEQYF,.,TRBJ2-7,.,TRBV3-1/TRBV3-2
TGTGCCAGCTCACCGGATTACACAGATACGCAGTATTTT,CASSPDYTDTQYF,.,TRBJ2-3,.,TRBV18
TGTGCCTGGAGTGTACAGGTCTTAACCCTCCACTTT,CAWSVQVLTLHF,.,TRBJ1-6,.,TRBV30
TGTGCCAGCTCACCCGGACAGGGACCCTCCTACGAGCAGTACTTC,CASSPGQGPSYEQYF,TRBD1,TRBJ2-7,.,TRBV18
TGTGCCAGCAGCGTAGTAGGCAGGGGTTCCCAAGAGACCCAGTACTTC,CASSVVGRGSQETQYF,.,TRBJ2-5,.,TRBV9
TGCAGCGGCAGAAAACCGGGACAGGGGGCCACTGAAGCTTTCTTT,CSGRKPGQGATEAFF,TRBD1,TRBJ1-1,.,TRBV29-1
TGCGCCAGCAGCTTGTCCAGGGTCCCGAACACTGAAGCTTTCTTT,CASSLSRVPNTEAFF,.,TRBJ1-1,.,TRBV5-1
TGTGCCTGGAGTGTACGGCTTGATGGCTACACCTTC,CAWSVRLDGYTF,.,TRBJ1-2,few,TRBV30